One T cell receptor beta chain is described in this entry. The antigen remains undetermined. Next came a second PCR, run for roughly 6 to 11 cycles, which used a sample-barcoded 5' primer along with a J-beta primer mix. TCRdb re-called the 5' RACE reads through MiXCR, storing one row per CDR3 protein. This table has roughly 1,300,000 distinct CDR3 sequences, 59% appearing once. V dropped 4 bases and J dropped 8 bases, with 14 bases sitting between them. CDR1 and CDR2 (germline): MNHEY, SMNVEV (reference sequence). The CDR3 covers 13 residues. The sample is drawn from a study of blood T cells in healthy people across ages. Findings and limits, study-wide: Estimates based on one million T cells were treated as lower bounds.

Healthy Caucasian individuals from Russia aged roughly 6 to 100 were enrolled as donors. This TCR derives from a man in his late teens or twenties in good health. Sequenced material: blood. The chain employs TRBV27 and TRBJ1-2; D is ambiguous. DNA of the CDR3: TGTGCCAGCAGTTCCCTTTTGGGAGAAGGCTACACCTTC. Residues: CASSSLLGEGYTF.